Given below is one TCR beta chain in context. The sample is drawn from a study of tumor T cells in aggressive B-cell lymphoma. This table comes from immunoSEQ multiplex PCR, and its TCRdb copy is limited to in-frame clones, with some not included. Among about 3,500 clones, approximately 96% were seen once, and the ten largest hold under 2.5%. Sequences were obtained from tumor tissue. The sequence was collected from an adult with diffuse large B cell lymphoma.

The chain's CDR3 is CASSVVRGRRDNEQFF. In DNA, the CDR3 is TGCGCCAGCAGTGTTGTAAGAGGGAGGAGGGACAATGAGCAGTTCTTC. V and J are TRBV5-1 and TRBJ2-1; a possible D gene is TRBD2 (6 bases). Germline loops: CDR1 SGHRS, CDR2 YFSETQ. V was pared by 5 bases and J by 5 bases, with 20 bases between. The CDR3 extends over 16 amino acids.